This entry lists 3 T cell receptor beta chains sequenced from one sample in a study of shared clonotypes between healthy human individuals (dated by TCRdb to 2020 to 2021). The library was prepared using the immunoSEQ multiplex PCR assay. TCRdb took over this immuneACCESS table, retaining in-frame rearrangements with V and J assigned. Such tables are incomplete; in checked studies, under half of the missing clones stem from an unresolved V gene, and the remainder is unexplained. The sample table records some 2,100,000 clones; more than 90% of these occur just once. The biggest ten clones account for around 0.13% of the sample. Sequenced material: naive CD4+ T cells sorted from blood. Explained via the paper, the cell subset or site label denotes: CD45RA+ positively selected. These receptors originate from a man aged 18 to 29 in good health.

This clone was seen a few times. The V gene is TRBV9, the J gene TRBJ1-2; 8 bases are shared with TRBD1. Germline V gene data show CDR1 as SGDLS and CDR2 as YYNGEE. The ends lost 4 bases at V and 4 bases at J; junction bases unmatched: 6. The CDR3 length is 14 residues. CDR3 sequence (DNA): TGTGCCAGCAGCACGGGACAGGAGACCTATGGCTACACCTTC. Translation gives CASSTGQETYGYTF.

The genes are TRBV27 and TRBJ2-2; 11 bases line up with TRBD2. The V segment lost 6 bases and the J segment 8 bases; nucleotides outside the gene matches: 17. This CDR3 region has 18 residues. From germline, CDR1 is MNHEY and CDR2 SMNVEV (reference sequence). CDR3 sequence reads: CASSIGTRGLAVDGELFF. In DNA form, the CDR3 reads TGTGCCAGCAGCATCGGGACCAGGGGACTAGCGGTAGATGGGGAGCTGTTTTTT.

The V and J genes are TRBV7-2 and TRBJ2-5; TRBD2 matches at 10 bases. J lost 3 bases, V lost 5 bases, and 9 bases had no gene match. The germline V gene encodes CDR1 SGHTA and CDR2 FQGNSA. The CDR3 loop spans 16 amino acids. The CDR3, as DNA: TGTGCCAGCAGCATTGGGGTAGCGGGAGGCGAAGAGACCCAGTACTTC. Translating it yields CASSIGVAGGEETQYF.